Each of the 30 T cell receptor beta chains below was sequenced from the same sample in a study of blood T cell repertoires in COVID-19. Libraries were prepared by immunoSEQ multiplex PCR; TCRdb keeps only in-frame clonotypes and omits some of them. The top ten clones hold roughly 6% of a sample with 150,000 to 200,000 clones, approximately 80% of them seen once. Material: PBMCs or T cells enriched from blood (not recorded which). The receptors come from a man aged 40-50 years who had recovered from COVID-19.

The chain combines TRBV5-1 with TRBJ2-4; D uncertain. V was shortened by 3 bases and J by 7 bases, with 8 bases between the two germline ends. From germline, CDR1 is SGHRS and CDR2 YFSETQ. The CDR3 has 12 amino acids. The CDR3 nucleotides are TGCGCCAGCAGCTATGGAGAGAACATTCAGTACTTC. Encoded protein: CASSYGENIQYF.

The chain combines TRBV19 with TRBJ2-3; 7 bases line up with TRBD2. The trim removed 9 bases at V and 3 bases at J, leaving 6 bases unmatched. Per the germline V gene, CDR1 is LNHDA and CDR2 is SQIVND (reference sequence). The CDR3 has 13 residues. The CDR3 bases are TGTGCCAGCCGGGGGGTAATGACAGATACGCAGTATTTT. It specifies CASRGVMTDTQYF.

The rearrangement uses TRBV19 and TRBJ2-3; tentatively, D is TRBD1 (6 bases). The CDR3 is 15 amino acids. Trimming pared 6 bases from V and 4 bases from J, leaving 17 bases between. Germline assignment: CDR1 LNHDA and CDR2 SQIVND (reference sequence). The CDR3 DNA follows: TGTGCCAGTAGCACAAGGGGGTCGGCCGCAGATACGCAGTATTTT. Protein: CASSTRGSAADTQYF.

This clone was counted only a few times. The CDR3 is CASSEWGQGYGYTF. Here the CDR3 DNA reads TGTGCCAGCAGTGAATGGGGACAGGGTTATGGCTACACCTTC. The chain couples TRBV6-1 to TRBJ1-2; 9 positions agree with TRBD1. The V segment lost 2 bases and the J segment 5 bases; nucleotides outside the gene matches: 3. This CDR3 contains 14 residues. Germline loops: CDR1 MNHNS, CDR2 SASEGT.

The V gene is TRBV9, the J gene TRBJ1-1; no firm D call. Looked up from germline, CDR1 is SGDLS and CDR2 is YYNGEE. Trimming shortened V by 2 bases and J by 6 bases, and 11 bases separated the two germline ends. There are 13 residues in the CDR3. The CDR3 sequence is CASSVSITAEAFF. CDR3 nucleotide sequence: TGTGCCAGCAGCGTCTCGATAACAGCTGAAGCTTTCTTT.

Concerning this clone: Other DNA sequences in this sample translate to the same CDR3. The chain uses TRBV24-1 and TRBJ2-1; 15 positions match TRBD2. The CDR3 covers 16 residues. V was clipped by 4 bases and J by 7 bases; unmatched bases: 4. Germline V gene data show CDR1 as KGHDR and CDR2 as SFDVKD. Here the CDR3 reads CATSDPGLAGGNEQFF. The CDR3 DNA sequence: TGTGCCACCAGTGACCCGGGACTAGCGGGAGGTAATGAGCAGTTCTTC.

V usage is TRBV19 and J usage is TRBJ2-7; D gene ambiguous. V was trimmed by 6 bases and J by 5 bases, leaving 14 bases between them. The germline CDR1 and CDR2 sequences are LNHDA and SQIVND (reference sequence). The CDR3 is made up of 13 amino acids. CDR3 residues: CASSPETLDEQYV. CDR3 nucleotides: TGTGCCAGTAGCCCCGAGACACTTGACGAGCAGTACGTC.

This clone showed up just once. The chain recombines TRBV3-1 (or the pseudogene TRBV3-2) with TRBJ1-1; D is undetermined. V dropped 3 bases and J dropped 6 bases, with 11 bases sitting between them. This CDR3 is 13 amino acids long. Per the germline V gene, CDR1 is LGHDT and CDR2 is YNNKEL (reference sequence). The CDR3 reads CASSQQLEAEAFF. The CDR3 DNA follows: TGTGCCAGCAGCCAGCAACTCGAGGCTGAAGCTTTCTTT.

V usage is TRBV4-1 and J usage is TRBJ1-4; D is possibly TRBD1 (6 bases). This CDR3 spans 17 amino acids. V shed 1 base and J shed 1 base, with 13 bases lying between them. Germline values: CDR1 MGHRA, CDR2 YSYEKL. In DNA form, the CDR3 reads TGCGCCAGCAGCCAAGTAGGCCAGGGGAGAACTAATGAAAAACTGTTTTTT. This encodes CASSQVGQGRTNEKLFF.

V is TRBV7-3 and J is TRBJ1-6; 8 bases are a match to TRBD1. There are 17 residues in the CDR3. The V segment lost 1 base and the J segment 5 bases; nucleotides outside the gene matches: 7. The germline V gene encodes CDR1 SGHTA and CDR2 FQGTGA. In nucleotides, the CDR3 is TGTGCCAGCAGCTTAAGACGGACAGGGCAAGATAATTCACCCCTCCACTTT. Translating gives CASSLRRTGQDNSPLHF. Together with reference TRBV7-3 and TRBJ1-6, the CDR3 gives the full variable domain: GAGVSQTPSNKVTEKGKYVELRCDPISGHTALYWYRQSLGQGPEFLIYFQGTGAADDSGLPNDRFFAVRPEGSVSTLKIQRTERGDSAVYLCASSLRRTGQDNSPLHFGNGTRLTVT.

This clone was counted between two and nine times. The chain joins TRBV6-6 to TRBJ2-2; D call uncertain. Germline V gene sequence: CDR1 MNHNY, CDR2 SVGAGI (reference sequence). This CDR3 has 14 amino acids. The V gene lost 5 bases and the J gene lost 4 bases, with 11 bases spanning the gap. CDR3 residues: CASSPARFTGELFF. CDR3 DNA sequence: TGTGCCAGCAGTCCCGCCCGGTTCACCGGGGAGCTGTTTTTT.

The rearrangement links TRBV9 to TRBJ2-3, with 8 nucleotides matching TRBD1. J gave up 3 bases and V 4 bases, and 7 bases lay outside the gene matches. Per germline, CDR1 SGDLS and CDR2 YYNGEE. CDR3 size: 15 residues. The CDR3 region is CASSFTGGSTDTQYF. As DNA, the CDR3 is TGTGCCAGCAGCTTCACAGGGGGATCGACAGATACGCAGTATTTT.

The chain is built from TRBV24-1 and TRBJ2-3; the D gene is possibly TRBD1 (6 bases). Per the germline V gene, CDR1 is KGHDR and CDR2 is SFDVKD. The CDR3 has 16 residues. Trimming left V 4 bases short and J 5 bases short, with 18 bases between. CDR3 amino acids: CATSDTTGTAGDTQYF. In nucleotides, the CDR3 is TGTGCCACCAGTGACACGACAGGCACCGCGGGAGATACGCAGTATTTT.

The chain joins TRBV9 to TRBJ2-1, with 7 bases matching TRBD2. Germline assignment: CDR1 SGDLS and CDR2 YYNGEE. The CDR3 is made up of 14 amino acids. Trimming took 4 bases from V and 9 from J; bases not matched to a gene: 10. The CDR3 region has the DNA TGTGCCAGCAGCACCCCGCGGGGGATGGGTGAGCAGTTCTTC. The encoded protein is CASSTPRGMGEQFF. The full variable domain, with the rest looked up from reference TRBV9 and TRBJ2-1, is DSGVTQTPKHLITATGQRVTLRCSPRSGDLSVYWYQQSLDQGLQFLIQYYNGEERAKGNILERFSAQQFPDLHSELNLSSLELGDSALYFCASSTPRGMGEQFFGPGTRLTVL.

The V and J genes are TRBV5-4 and TRBJ1-1; TRBD1 is a possible D gene (6 bases). CDR3 size: 16 residues. The V and J ends lost 1 base and 4 bases respectively, with 17 bases between them. Germline V lookup: CDR1 SGHNT, CDR2 YYREEE (reference sequence). Written as DNA, the CDR3 is TGTGCCAGCAGCTTGTGGGTGGGGGGGCTGAGCACTGAAGCTTTCTTT. Translating it yields CASSLWVGGLSTEAFF.

The chain is built from TRBV3-1 (or the pseudogene TRBV3-2) and TRBJ2-4, with D perhaps matching TRBD1 (5 bases). CDR1 and CDR2 (germline): LGHDT, YNNKEL (reference sequence). The CDR3 consists of 15 residues. V dropped 4 bases and J dropped 8 bases, with 18 bases sitting between them. CDR3 DNA: TGTGCCAGCAGCCTATCTGAACAGGTGTGGGACATTCAGTACTTC. Translation gives CASSLSEQVWDIQYF.

J is TRBJ1-5 and V is TRBV5-5; possible D gene TRBD1, 6 bases. This CDR3 contains 16 residues. V was shortened by 0 bases and J by 1 base, with 11 bases between the two germline ends. Germline CDR1 SGHKS, CDR2 YYEKEE (reference sequence). DNA of the CDR3: TGTGCCAGCAGCTTGGCCGGGGGGGGCAGCAATCAGCCCCAGCATTTT. Translated: CASSLAGGGSNQPQHF.

This clone was detected only once. CDR3 amino acids: CASRPWTGTYEQYF. The CDR3 coding sequence is TGTGCCAGCAGACCCTGGACAGGGACCTACGAGCAGTACTTC. The V call is TRBV11-2, the J call TRBJ2-7; 8 bases map to TRBD1. CDR3 length equals 14 residues. Germline V gives CDR1 SGHAT, CDR2 FQNNGV. Trimming at V came to 6 bases and at J to 2 bases, leaving 6 bases not matched to a gene.

This sequence joins TRBV5-4 and TRBJ2-3; D possibly corresponds to TRBD1 (6 bases). Deletions cut 0 bases from V and 3 bases from J, with 14 bases between. CDR3 length equals 16 residues. The germline V gene encodes CDR1 SGHNT and CDR2 YYREEE (reference sequence). The CDR3 DNA sequence: TGTGCCAGCAGCTTGGTGCAGGGGCGAGGGACAGATACGCAGTATTTT. It is translated as CASSLVQGRGTDTQYF.

The chain links TRBV5-1 to TRBJ2-2; 7 bases map to TRBD2. J gave up 6 bases and V 2 bases, and 16 bases lay outside the gene matches. Germline assignment: CDR1 SGHRS and CDR2 YFSETQ. The CDR3 is made up of 18 amino acids. CDR3 sequence: CASSFGRGTPVSPGELFF. For the CDR3, the DNA is TGCGCCAGCAGCTTTGGGCGGGGGACCCCCGTTTCCCCCGGGGAGCTGTTTTTT.

The V and J genes are TRBV5-1 and TRBJ2-3, with D perhaps matching TRBD2 (6 bases). CDR3 size: 14 residues. Trimming took 4 bases from V and 9 from J, leaving 18 bases between them. The germline V gene encodes CDR1 SGHRS and CDR2 YFSETQ. CDR3 nucleotides: TGCGCCAGCAGCCCGGCCCCGGGAGCTTACACGCAGTATTTT. Its translation is CASSPAPGAYTQYF.

J is TRBJ1-2 and V is TRBV30, with no clear D. The CDR3 is made up of 14 amino acids. Germline lookup yields CDR1 GTSNPN and CDR2 SVGIG (reference sequence). Between the trimmed V and J ends, which lost 3 bases and 0 bases, there was a span of 11 bases. The CDR3 region is CAWRERGANYGYTF. The CDR3 coding sequence is TGTGCCTGGAGGGAGAGAGGAGCTAACTATGGCTACACCTTC.

The chain has TRBV2 and TRBJ2-5; tentatively, D is TRBD1 (5 bases). The V gene lost 5 bases and the J gene lost 2 bases, with 9 bases spanning the gap. Looked up from germline, CDR1 is SNHLY and CDR2 is FYNNEI. This CDR3 has 13 residues. CDR3 loop: CASSFRQQETQYF. DNA of the CDR3: TGTGCCAGCAGTTTTCGACAGCAAGAGACCCAGTACTTC.

The chain has TRBV18 and TRBJ1-4; TRBD1 matches 10 bases. J lost 3 bases, V lost 3 bases, and 1 base had no gene match. The V gene's germline CDR1 is KGHSH and CDR2 LQKENI. CDR3 length: 15 residues. As DNA, the CDR3 is TGTGCCAGCTCACCGGGGACAGGGGCTAATGAAAAACTGTTTTTT. Translating gives CASSPGTGANEKLFF.

The chain joins TRBV12-3 or TRBV12-4 to TRBJ1-2; 7 bases agree with TRBD1. Trimming cost V 5 bases and J 13 bases; bases outside gene matches: 7. The length of the CDR3 is 11 residues. CDR3 amino acids: CASSRGQPGTF. The CDR3 DNA reads as TGTGCCAGCAGTAGGGGACAGCCGGGCACCTTC.

The chain uses TRBV6-1 and TRBJ1-4, with a possible D match to TRBD1 (5 bases). The CDR3 length is 14 residues. V was clipped by 2 bases and J by 8 bases, with 12 bases between them. Germline CDR1 and CDR2: MNHNS and SASEGT. CDR3 sequence reads: CASSELRGSEKLFF. CDR3 sequence (DNA): TGTGCCAGCAGTGAATTAAGGGGATCAGAAAAACTGTTTTTT.

The V call is TRBV2, the J call TRBJ1-2; D perhaps matches TRBD1 (5 bases). This CDR3 has 13 amino acids. Germline values: CDR1 SNHLY, CDR2 FYNNEI. The V gene lost 0 bases and the J gene lost 7 bases, with 9 bases spanning the gap. This CDR3 is CASSEAQGRGYTF. CDR3 nucleotides: TGTGCCAGCAGTGAAGCGCAGGGTCGTGGCTACACCTTC.

The rearrangement links TRBV6-5 to TRBJ2-1, with a tentative D call TRBD1 (5 bases). Trimming removed 8 bases at V and 7 bases at J, with 12 bases between. The CDR3 runs to 12 residues. The germline gives CDR1 MNHEY, CDR2 SVGAGI. The CDR3 here is CASGARPNEQFF. The CDR3 DNA sequence: TGTGCCAGCGGGGCAAGACCGAATGAGCAGTTCTTC.

This sequence joins TRBV24-1 and TRBJ2-1, with 11 bases aligning to TRBD2. The V gene's germline CDR1 is KGHDR and CDR2 SFDVKD. After removal of 6 bases from V and 3 bases from J, the junction contained 0 bases not matched to a gene. This CDR3 is 14 amino acids long. CDR3 nucleotides: TGTGCCACCAGTACTAGCGGGGGCTACAATGAGCAGTTCTTC. It is translated as CATSTSGGYNEQFF.

The CDR3 region is CASRKGGSGSDTQYF. The DNA for the CDR3 is TGTGCCAGCAGGAAAGGGGGTAGCGGGTCAGATACGCAGTATTTT. V and J are TRBV3-1 (or the pseudogene TRBV3-2) and TRBJ2-3, with D possibly TRBD2 on 7 matching bases. The CDR3 length is 15 residues. Per the germline V gene, CDR1 is LGHDT and CDR2 is YNNKEL (reference sequence). V gave up 6 bases and J gave up 4 bases, with 17 bases separating them.